Listed below are T cell receptor beta chains from one sample, sequenced in a study of human T cells and chemical hapten exposure. TCRdb reprocessed the RACE reads with MiXCR, giving one entry per CDR3 protein. Of approximately 89,000 distinct CDR3 sequences listed, 9.5% to 13% were seen once; the top ten hold 2% to 2.5%. The starting material was whole blood, obtained in connection with sensitization to the hapten diphenylcyclopropenone (DPC). These receptor sequences come from a woman between 25 and 40 years old with alopecia areata. Some clones in this sample may be carry-over from other donors' samples. Both conserved end residues are part of each CDR3. Fields, in order: V gene, clone size, J gene, D gene, CDR3 protein, CDR3 DNA. A D gene is named only where the DNA matches it firmly. Clone size is not always given. Where it is, it says once, few, many or a class for expanded clones.

TRBV9	many	TRBJ1-5	NA	CASSSQEGNQPQHF	TGTGCCAGCAGCTCCCAGGAGGGCAATCAGCCCCAGCATTTT
TRBV5-1	few	TRBJ1-3	NA	CASSPRGNSGNTIYF	TGCGCCAGCAGCCCCAGGGGAAACTCTGGAAACACCATATATTTT
TRBV12-3/TRBV12-4	NA	TRBJ2-7	NA	CASSSTENYEQYF	TGTGCCAGCAGCTCCACAGAAAACTACGAGCAGTACTTC
TRBV5-5	many	TRBJ2-5	TRBD1	CASSDRAHQETQYF	TGTGCCAGCAGCGACAGGGCCCATCAAGAGACCCAGTACTTC
TRBV28	few	TRBJ1-2	NA	CASRLGQFGYTF	TGTGCCAGCAGACTCGGACAATTCGGCTACACCTTC
TRBV29-1	few	TRBJ1-2	TRBD1	CSVGKGQGIGYTF	TGCAGCGTTGGGAAAGGACAGGGGATCGGCTACACCTTC
TRBV6-2/TRBV6-3	many	TRBJ2-1	TRBD2	CASSRVTSGGQYNEQFF	TGTGCCAGCAGTAGGGTGACTAGCGGGGGGCAATACAATGAGCAGTTCTTC
TRBV29-1	many	TRBJ1-4	NA	CSVGLQLDEKLFF	TGCAGCGTTGGTCTACAGTTAGATGAAAAACTGTTTTTT
TRBV5-1	few	TRBJ1-1	TRBD1	CASSPWTGGNTEAFF	TGCGCCAGCAGCCCGTGGACAGGAGGGAACACTGAAGCTTTCTTT
TRBV14	few	TRBJ2-1	TRBD1	CASSPAGTGGREQFF	TGTGCCAGCAGCCCTGCCGGGACAGGGGGCCGGGAGCAGTTCTTC
TRBV4-3	NA	TRBJ2-7	NA	CASSQAPGNYEQYF	TGCGCCAGCAGCCAAGCGCCAGGGAACTACGAGCAGTACTTC
TRBV29-1	few	TRBJ1-2	NA	CSVAGGGGYTF	TGCAGCGTTGCTGGGGGCGGAGGCTACACCTTC
TRBV3-1	many	TRBJ1-2	NA	CASSQDPGRNTF	TGTGCCAGCAGCCAAGATCCGGGCCGCAACACCTTC
TRBV20-1	many	TRBJ1-1	NA	CSAITTGNTEAFF	TGCAGTGCAATTACGACAGGGAACACTGAAGCTTTCTTT
TRBV27	many	TRBJ1-4	NA	CASSPTATNEKLFF	TGTGCCAGCAGCCCGACAGCAACTAATGAAAAACTGTTTTTT
TRBV10-3	many	TRBJ2-7	TRBD1	CAIRTGTGIDEQYF	TGTGCCATCAGGACCGGGACAGGGATCGACGAGCAGTACTTC
TRBV4-1	many	TRBJ2-2	NA	CASSPRVLNTGELFF	TGCGCCAGCAGCCCGCGGGTTCTGAACACCGGGGAGCTGTTTTTT
TRBV6-5	many	TRBJ1-2	NA	CASSYGGRRHYGYTF	TGTGCCAGCAGTTATGGTGGGCGGAGACACTATGGCTACACCTTC
TRBV6-2/TRBV6-3	few	TRBJ1-1	TRBD1	CASSPQGRNTEAFF	TGTGCCAGCAGTCCACAGGGGCGGAACACTGAAGCTTTCTTT
TRBV7-2	many	TRBJ1-1	NA	CASSLDPVNTEAFF	TGTGCCAGCAGCTTAGATCCCGTGAACACTGAAGCTTTCTTT
TRBV20-1	NA	TRBJ2-3	TRBD2	CSARGLAATDTQYF	TGCAGTGCTAGAGGACTAGCAGCTACAGATACGCAGTATTTT
TRBV29-1	NA	TRBJ2-7	NA	CSVSTQAYEQYF	TGCAGCGTTTCTACTCAAGCCTACGAGCAGTACTTC
TRBV6-6	NA	TRBJ1-1	NA	CASKSGMNTEAFF	TGTGCCAGCAAATCCGGGATGAACACTGAAGCTTTCTTT
TRBV6-2/TRBV6-3	many	TRBJ1-1	TRBD1	CASRRQGKNTEAFF	TGTGCCAGCAGGAGACAGGGGAAGAACACTGAAGCTTTCTTT
TRBV12-5	many	TRBJ1-1	NA	CASGLETGNEAFF	TGTGCTAGTGGTTTGGAAACAGGGAACGAAGCTTTCTTT
TRBV19	many	TRBJ1-2	NA	CASSIDVLVNYGYTF	TGTGCCAGTAGTATAGATGTTTTGGTGAACTATGGCTACACCTTC
TRBV11-3	NA	TRBJ2-7	TRBD1	CASSRTTGRPYEQYF	TGTGCCAGCAGCCGGACGACAGGGAGACCCTACGAGCAGTACTTC
TRBV6-2/TRBV6-3	many	TRBJ1-5	NA	CASQIEVSNQPQHF	TGTGCCAGCCAAATAGAGGTTAGCAATCAGCCCCAGCATTTT
TRBV6-5	many	TRBJ2-3	NA	CASSYGGSRTDTQYF	TGTGCCAGCAGTTACGGAGGGAGTAGGACAGATACGCAGTATTTT
TRBV20-1	many	TRBJ2-5	NA	CSASGASEETQYF	TGCAGTGCTAGCGGGGCCTCGGAAGAGACCCAGTACTTC
TRBV6-1	few	TRBJ1-5	TRBD1	CASRPGQGNNQPQHF	TGTGCCAGCAGACCCGGACAGGGAAACAATCAGCCCCAGCATTTT
TRBV28	once	TRBJ1-1	TRBD1	CASIAGGSRAFF	TGTGCCAGCATCGCAGGGGGTTCACGTGCTTTCTTT
TRBV21-1	many	TRBJ1-5	NA	CASSIRRGGGQPQHF	TGTGCCAGCAGCATTAGGCGGGGAGGGGGTCAGCCCCAGCATTTT
TRBV20-1	many	TRBJ1-5	NA	CSARGRAGVGNQPQHF	TGCAGTGCTAGGGGTCGAGCAGGGGTCGGCAATCAGCCCCAGCATTTT
TRBV7-2	many	TRBJ2-5	NA	CASTRSGLETQYF	TGTGCCAGCACCCGCTCGGGGTTGGAGACCCAGTACTTC
TRBV18	many	TRBJ2-2	NA	CASSPRPGQNTGELFF	TGTGCCAGCTCACCACGGCCGGGACAGAACACCGGGGAGCTGTTTTTT
TRBV20-1	few	TRBJ2-7	NA	CSAERSGHLIASSYEQYF	TGCAGTGCAGAACGGTCGGGACATCTAATCGCGAGCTCCTACGAGCAGTACTTC
TRBV4-1	NA	TRBJ2-3	NA	CASSPLEGAAYF	TGCGCCAGCAGCCCCCTGGAGGGGGCGGCGTATTTT
TRBV28	once	TRBJ1-5	NA	CASSRQSGSNQPQHF	TGTGCCAGCAGCCGACAATCAGGCAGCAATCAGCCCCAGCATTTT
TRBV10-3	NA	TRBJ2-1	NA	CAIGETDEQFF	TGTGCCATCGGGGAGACCGATGAGCAGTTCTTC
TRBV24-1	few	TRBJ2-5	NA	CATSDAGQRRRGNQETQYF	TGTGCCACCAGTGATGCGGGACAACGCCGGCGGGGAAACCAAGAGACCCAGTACTTC
TRBV7-7	few	TRBJ2-1	NA	CASSLGRTNEQFF	TGTGCCAGCAGCTTAGGGCGGACCAATGAGCAGTTCTTC
TRBV2	many	TRBJ1-4	NA	CASRSRRDATNEKLFF	TGTGCCAGCAGGAGCCGACGGGATGCAACTAATGAAAAACTGTTTTTT
TRBV11-2	NA	TRBJ2-3	NA	CASSLLRALQYF	TGTGCCAGCAGCTTACTCCGGGCCCTGCAGTATTTT
TRBV6-1	NA	TRBJ2-4	NA	CASNRGGAKNIQYF	TGTGCCAGCAATCGGGGAGGAGCCAAAAACATTCAGTACTTC
TRBV6-2/TRBV6-3	many	TRBJ2-2	TRBD1	CASSYSPGQGNGELFF	TGTGCCAGCAGTTACTCGCCGGGACAGGGGAACGGGGAGCTGTTTTTT
TRBV3-1	NA	TRBJ1-5	TRBD1	CASSQGQGFRPQHF	TGTGCCAGCAGCCAAGGACAGGGGTTTCGGCCCCAGCATTTT
TRBV12-2	many	TRBJ1-6	NA	CASRLAGPLSYNSPLHF	TGTGCAAGTCGCTTAGCGGGACCCCTCTCCTATAATTCACCCCTCCACTTT
TRBV2	NA	TRBJ1-2	TRBD1	CASSDGPPGTGGDGYTF	TGTGCCAGCAGCGATGGACCCCCCGGGACAGGGGGCGATGGCTACACCTTC
TRBV5-5	many	TRBJ1-1	NA	CASSDTGTEAFF	TGTGCCAGCAGCGATACCGGGACAGAAGCTTTCTTT
TRBV6-6	many	TRBJ2-5	TRBD2	CASRPPGGEETQYF	TGTGCCAGCAGACCCCCCGGGGGGGAAGAGACCCAGTACTTC
TRBV28	NA	TRBJ1-1	TRBD1	CATGTAAEAFF	TGTGCCACCGGGACAGCGGCTGAAGCTTTCTTT
TRBV4-1	few	TRBJ2-5	NA	CASSHPSGGGETQYF	TGCGCCAGCAGCCACCCCTCTGGAGGAGGGGAGACCCAGTACTTC
TRBV29-1	few	TRBJ1-5	NA	CSVERNQPQHF	TGCAGCGTTGAGCGTAATCAGCCCCAGCATTTT
TRBV6-5	many	TRBJ1-1	NA	CATSRDTEAFF	TGTGCAACCTCCCGGGACACTGAAGCTTTCTTT